The next 10 T cell receptor beta chains were all read from a single sample in a study of shared clonotypes between healthy human individuals. Profiled with immunoSEQ multiplex PCR; TCRdb holds only in-frame clones, not every one. This table holds about 2 million clones, approximately 94% found once. Naive-designated CD8 cells lacked CD45RO, were positively enriched for CCR7, and omitted terminally differentiated effector memory CD45RA+ cells. Sequenced material: naive CD8+ T cells sorted from blood. Every receptor here comes from a young man in good health.

In its sample, this clone was seen a few times. The V and J genes are TRBV19 and TRBJ1-3; tentative D call: TRBD1 (5 bases). The CDR3 consists of 16 residues. Germline values: CDR1 LNHDA, CDR2 SQIVND (reference sequence). V shed 5 bases and J shed 3 bases, with 17 bases lying between them. CDR3 nucleotide sequence: TGTGCCAGTAGTGGAAACTGGCAGGGAGGTGGAAACACCATATATTTT. It codes for CASSGNWQGGGNTIYF.

The V call is TRBV6-1, the J call TRBJ2-3; maybe TRBD1 (5 bases). The CDR3 is 15 amino acids. Germline V gene sequence: CDR1 MNHNS, CDR2 SASEGT. Deletions cut 3 bases from V and 5 bases from J, with 15 bases between. CDR3 protein: CASSDGHTPGDTQYF. The CDR3 DNA reads TGTGCCAGCAGTGATGGACACACCCCTGGAGATACGCAGTATTTT.

The chain employs TRBV30 and TRBJ1-1, with no clear D. Between the trimmed V and J ends, which lost 0 bases and 1 base, there was a span of 6 bases. This CDR3 has 13 amino acids. The V gene's germline CDR1 is GTSNPN and CDR2 SVGIG (reference sequence). CDR3 nucleotides: TGTGCCTGGAGTGTACGACAGAACACTGAAGCTTTCTTT. Encoded protein: CAWSVRQNTEAFF.

On this clone: Other DNA sequences in this sample translate to the same CDR3. The chain carries TRBV13 and TRBJ2-7; 8 bases agree with TRBD1. Germline V gene lookup returns CDR1 PRHDT and CDR2 FYEKMQ (reference sequence). The CDR3 length is 13 residues. With V trimmed by 6 bases and J by 3 bases, 4 bases remained unmatched. The CDR3 DNA sequence: TGTGCCAGCAGTGAAGGACAGGGCTACGAGCAGTACTTC. It specifies CASSEGQGYEQYF.

The V and J genes are TRBV5-6 and TRBJ2-2, with no clear D. V was pared by 0 bases and J by 1 base, with 4 bases between. The CDR3 is made up of 14 amino acids. Germline V gives CDR1 SGHDT, CDR2 YYEEEE. CDR3 nucleotide sequence: TGTGCCAGCAGCTTGGGGCGGAACACCGGGGAGCTGTTTTTT. This translates into CASSLGRNTGELFF.

The J gene is TRBJ1-1, the V gene TRBV12-5, with D unresolved. Germline values: CDR1 LGHNT, CDR2 FRNRAP. The CDR3 is 13 residues long. The V end was cut by 5 bases, the J end by 0 bases, with 7 bases between. CDR3 in DNA: TGTGCTAGTGGTATCAGCATGAACACTGAAGCTTTCTTT. Amino acids: CASGISMNTEAFF.

This chain joins TRBV13 and TRBJ1-6, with 7 bases identical to TRBD1. With 0 bases clipped from V and 5 bases from J, the junction kept 1 base outside the gene matches. The germline CDR1 and CDR2 sequences are PRHDT and FYEKMQ (reference sequence). The CDR3 runs 15 residues. The CDR3 nucleotides are TGTGCCAGCAGCTTAGGGACAGGGAATAATTCACCCCTCCACTTT. It codes for CASSLGTGNNSPLHF.

As for this clone: Within the sample, other DNA sequences also encode this same CDR3. J is TRBJ2-7 and V is TRBV7-3; TRBD1 or TRBD2 may be the D gene (5 bases each). Germline V lookup: CDR1 SGHTA, CDR2 FQGTGA. V lost 3 bases, J lost 3 bases, and 9 bases lay in between. The CDR3 extends over 13 amino acids. CDR3 sequence (DNA): TGTGCCAGCAGCTTGGGGACGGGCTACGAGCAGTACTTC. Its translation: CASSLGTGYEQYF. Full variable domain (missing parts from reference TRBV7-3 and TRBJ2-7): GAGVSQTPSNKVTEKGKYVELRCDPISGHTALYWYRQSLGQGPEFLIYFQGTGAADDSGLPNDRFFAVRPEGSVSTLKIQRTERGDSAVYLCASSLGTGYEQYFGPGTRLTVT.

The chain links TRBV9 to TRBJ2-7; D gene uncertain. Trimming left V 0 bases short and J 5 bases short, with 12 bases between. This CDR3 is built from 14 residues. The V gene's germline CDR1 is SGDLS and CDR2 YYNGEE. CDR3 region: CASSVGYVWHEQYF. DNA for the CDR3: TGTGCCAGCAGCGTAGGATACGTCTGGCACGAGCAGTACTTC. The full variable domain, its missing parts supplied by reference TRBV9 and TRBJ2-7, is DSGVTQTPKHLITATGQRVTLRCSPRSGDLSVYWYQQSLDQGLQFLIQYYNGEERAKGNILERFSAQQFPDLHSELNLSSLELGDSALYFCASSVGYVWHEQYFGPGTRLTVT.

The chain recombines TRBV7-9 with TRBJ1-4; unclear D gene. Trimming shortened V by 11 bases and J by 0 bases, and 7 bases separated the two germline ends. The CDR3 contains 12 residues. From germline, CDR1 is SEHNR and CDR2 FQNEAQ (reference sequence). DNA of the CDR3: TGTGCCTGTCTCTCAACTAATGAAAAACTGTTTTTT. It yields the protein CACLSTNEKLFF.